This is a list of T cell receptor beta chains from one sample in a study of CD8+ T cells in alopecia areata. Produced via immunoSEQ multiplex PCR; TCRdb's table is partial and in-frame only. The top ten clones hold about 2.6% of a sample with roughly 200,000 clones, around two fifths of them seen once. The source was CD4+ T cells sorted from blood, collected at roughly week 36, from a patient treated with tofacitinib. All receptors derive from a human donor with alopecia areata. Both conserved end residues are part of each CDR3. The D gene is left open where the match is weak. Clone size appears in some rows only: once, few, many, or a class for an expanded clone.

V: TRBV25-1; D: NA; J: TRBJ2-7; size: few; DNA: TGTGCCAGAATAAACGACTTGGGCCTAGCCGCCTACGAGCAGTACTTC; CDR3: CARINDLGLAAYEQYF
V: TRBV19; D: NA; J: TRBJ2-7; size: NA; DNA: TGTGCCAGTAGTATACCCTCACGTAGCGGAGCCTACGAGCAGTACTTC; CDR3: CASSIPSRSGAYEQYF
V: TRBV30; D: NA; J: TRBJ2-7; size: NA; DNA: TGTGCCTGGAGTATACCCTGGGGGCGGGAGCAGTACTTC; CDR3: CAWSIPWGREQYF
V: TRBV11-2; D: TRBD1; J: TRBJ1-2; size: NA; DNA: TGTGCCAGCAGCTCCCTAGCTCCGGGGACAGGGATTGGCTACACCTTC; CDR3: CASSSLAPGTGIGYTF
V: TRBV29-1; D: TRBD2; J: TRBJ2-3; size: NA; DNA: TGCAGCGTCGCCGCCCATAGCGGGAAGGGAGTGGGGCCAGATACGCAGTATTTT; CDR3: CSVAAHSGKGVGPDTQYF
V: TRBV29-1; D: NA; J: TRBJ1-1; size: NA; DNA: TGCAGCGCCGAAGGTAGGGCGAACACTGAAGCTTTCTTT; CDR3: CSAEGRANTEAFF
V: TRBV28; D: NA; J: TRBJ2-5; size: NA; DNA: TGTGCCAGCAGTTCCGGTTCTGGAAAGACCCAGTACTTC; CDR3: CASSSGSGKTQYF
V: TRBV28; D: TRBD1; J: TRBJ2-1; size: NA; DNA: TGTGCCAGCAGACCCCGGGACAGGGAAATGAATGAGCAGTTCTTC; CDR3: CASRPRDREMNEQFF
V: TRBV15; D: NA; J: TRBJ2-2; size: NA; DNA: TGTGCCACCAGGGGGCGGGTTACCGGGGAGCTGTTTTTT; CDR3: CATRGRVTGELFF
V: TRBV5-1; D: NA; J: TRBJ2-1; size: NA; DNA: TGCGCCAGCAGCCCCCCGGCGGGGAGGGGGTACAATGAGCAGTTCTTC; CDR3: CASSPPAGRGYNEQFF
V: TRBV30; D: NA; J: TRBJ1-2; size: NA; DNA: TGTGCCTGGAGTAACAGCGGCGGCTACACCTTC; CDR3: CAWSNSGGYTF
V: TRBV30; D: NA; J: TRBJ2-1; size: NA; DNA: TGTGCCTGGAGTGTAATTCTAAATGAGCAGTTCTTC; CDR3: CAWSVILNEQFF
V: TRBV25-1; D: TRBD2; J: TRBJ2-1; size: NA; DNA: TGTGCCAGCATATTGGGGACTAGCGGAAATGAGCAGTTCTTC; CDR3: CASILGTSGNEQFF
V: TRBV11-3; D: TRBD1; J: TRBJ2-3; size: NA; DNA: TGTGCCAGCAGCCCCCCGGACAGGGCAGATACGCAGTATTTT; CDR3: CASSPPDRADTQYF
V: TRBV5-1; D: TRBD2; J: TRBJ2-5; size: NA; DNA: TGCGCCAGCAGCGTGACGCCCGGGACTAGCGCGGAGACCCAGTACTTC; CDR3: CASSVTPGTSAETQYF
V: TRBV7-9; D: NA; J: TRBJ2-6; size: NA; DNA: TGTGCCAGCAGCTTAATGATGTCTGGGGCCAACGTCCTGACTTTC; CDR3: CASSLMMSGANVLTF
V: TRBV30; D: NA; J: TRBJ1-5; size: NA; DNA: TGTGCCTGGAGTGTACGTCCGGGAGGAAGGGGTAATCAGCCCCAGCATTTT; CDR3: CAWSVRPGGRGNQPQHF
V: TRBV18; D: NA; J: TRBJ2-7; size: few; DNA: TGTGCCAGCTCAAGGTCAGGGGCGGGGTACGAGCAGTACTTC; CDR3: CASSRSGAGYEQYF
V: TRBV29-1; D: NA; J: TRBJ1-1; size: few; DNA: TGCAGCGTCCGTGGACAAACAGAACATACTGAAGCTTTCTTT; CDR3: CSVRGQTEHTEAFF
V: TRBV28; D: TRBD1; J: TRBJ1-5; size: NA; DNA: TGTGCCAGCAGTTCCCGGGACAGACACGGTCAGCCCCAGCATTTT; CDR3: CASSSRDRHGQPQHF
V: TRBV4-2; D: NA; J: TRBJ1-4; size: NA; DNA: TGTGCCAGCAGCCAGATTCCGGTCTCGAGGGAAAAACTGTTTTTT; CDR3: CASSQIPVSREKLFF
V: TRBV7-2; D: TRBD1; J: TRBJ1-2; size: NA; DNA: TGTGCCAGCAGCTCCTCCTCGACAGGGTCTGGCTACACCTTC; CDR3: CASSSSSTGSGYTF
V: TRBV30; D: NA; J: TRBJ2-5; size: few; DNA: TGTGCCTGGAGTGCACCCGGGACATCACAAGAGACCCAGTACTTC; CDR3: CAWSAPGTSQETQYF
V: TRBV6-6; D: NA; J: TRBJ2-5; size: few; DNA: TGTGCCAGCAGTAACACGGGGGACCAAGAGACCCAGTACTTC; CDR3: CASSNTGDQETQYF
V: TRBV5-1; D: NA; J: TRBJ2-6; size: NA; DNA: TGCGCCAGCAGCTTAAGTGCCTCTGGGGCCAACGTCCTGACTTTC; CDR3: CASSLSASGANVLTF
V: TRBV11-2; D: NA; J: TRBJ1-1; size: NA; DNA: TGTGCCAGCAGCTTAGATCTGGGGAGGACTGAAGCTTTCTTT; CDR3: CASSLDLGRTEAFF
V: TRBV27; D: NA; J: TRBJ2-7; size: NA; DNA: TGTGCCAGCAGTCCAGGACGGACAACATCCTACGAGCAGTACTTC; CDR3: CASSPGRTTSYEQYF
V: TRBV5-1; D: NA; J: TRBJ2-5; size: many; DNA: TGCGCCAGCAGCTGGGGACGCGGCCAAGAGACCCAGTACTTC; CDR3: CASSWGRGQETQYF
V: TRBV30; D: NA; J: TRBJ2-5; size: NA; DNA: TGTGCCTGGAGTGTTGGAGGCAGCGACGGGGAGACCCAGTACTTC; CDR3: CAWSVGGSDGETQYF
V: TRBV19; D: NA; J: TRBJ2-7; size: few; DNA: TGTGCCAGTAGTACGGGGCCCTGGGACGAGCAGTACTTC; CDR3: CASSTGPWDEQYF
V: TRBV5-8; D: NA; J: TRBJ1-2; size: few; DNA: TGTGCCAGCAGCTTGGGGACAGAGAATGGCTACACCTTC; CDR3: CASSLGTENGYTF
V: TRBV7-9; D: TRBD2; J: TRBJ2-5; size: few; DNA: TGTGCCAGCAGCCGATCTAGCGGGGCCTCAGGAGAGACCCAGTACTTC; CDR3: CASSRSSGASGETQYF
V: TRBV5-1; D: NA; J: TRBJ2-5; size: NA; DNA: TGCGCCAGCAGCCGACGGACTGACCGGGCGGAGACCCAGTACTTC; CDR3: CASSRRTDRAETQYF
V: TRBV4-2; D: NA; J: TRBJ1-6; size: once; DNA: TGTGCCAGCAGCCACCCCAGTAGTTCACCCCTCCACTTT; CDR3: CASSHPSSSPLHF
V: TRBV14; D: TRBD2; J: TRBJ2-1; size: once; DNA: TGTGCCAGCAGCCGGATAGGACTAGCGGACAGCTACAATGAGCAGTTCTTC; CDR3: CASSRIGLADSYNEQFF
V: TRBV5-1; D: TRBD1; J: TRBJ1-1; size: few; DNA: TGCGCCAGCAGTACCGCAGGGGGGAACACTGAAGCTTTCTTT; CDR3: CASSTAGGNTEAFF
V: TRBV27; D: NA; J: TRBJ1-2; size: many; DNA: TGTGCCAGCAGTTCACATGGGCCTGCTAACTATGGCTACACCTTC; CDR3: CASSSHGPANYGYTF
V: TRBV7-3; D: NA; J: TRBJ1-3; size: few; DNA: TGTGCCAGCAGCTTAGAAGCTGGAAACACCATATATTTT; CDR3: CASSLEAGNTIYF
V: TRBV28; D: TRBD2; J: TRBJ2-7; size: NA; DNA: TGTGCCAGCAGTCCAGCGGGGGATAGCTCCTACGAGCAGTACTTC; CDR3: CASSPAGDSSYEQYF
V: TRBV10-2; D: TRBD1; J: TRBJ2-5; size: NA; DNA: TGCGCCAGCGGGACAGGGGGACCGGAGACCCAGTACTTC; CDR3: CASGTGGPETQYF
V: TRBV6-1; D: NA; J: TRBJ1-2; size: few; DNA: TGTGCCAGCAGTGAGCCGGGACTACCTTATGGCTACACCTTC; CDR3: CASSEPGLPYGYTF
V: TRBV7-2; D: TRBD2; J: TRBJ2-3; size: few; DNA: TGTGCCAGCAGCTTACTAGCGGGCCGTGGCACAGATACGCAGTATTTT; CDR3: CASSLLAGRGTDTQYF
V: TRBV6-1; D: NA; J: TRBJ2-2; size: NA; DNA: TGTGCCAGCAGCCCCGACACTGCCTCCCCCGGGGAGCTGTTTTTT; CDR3: CASSPDTASPGELFF
V: TRBV9; D: TRBD1; J: TRBJ1-1; size: NA; DNA: TGTGCCAGCAGCGCCGCAGGGGGCGGAGGGAACACTGAAGCTTTCTTT; CDR3: CASSAAGGGGNTEAFF
V: TRBV16; D: NA; J: TRBJ2-5; size: NA; DNA: TGTGCCAGCAGCCAATCAGGCGAGACCCAGTACTTC; CDR3: CASSQSGETQYF
V: TRBV29-1; D: NA; J: TRBJ1-4; size: few; DNA: TGCAGCGTTCTCCCCGGGACGATAAATGAAAAACTGTTTTTT; CDR3: CSVLPGTINEKLFF
V: TRBV29-1; D: TRBD2; J: TRBJ2-7; size: NA; DNA: TGCAGCGTTCCCGGGGAGGGGAGGTACGAGCAGTACTTC; CDR3: CSVPGEGRYEQYF